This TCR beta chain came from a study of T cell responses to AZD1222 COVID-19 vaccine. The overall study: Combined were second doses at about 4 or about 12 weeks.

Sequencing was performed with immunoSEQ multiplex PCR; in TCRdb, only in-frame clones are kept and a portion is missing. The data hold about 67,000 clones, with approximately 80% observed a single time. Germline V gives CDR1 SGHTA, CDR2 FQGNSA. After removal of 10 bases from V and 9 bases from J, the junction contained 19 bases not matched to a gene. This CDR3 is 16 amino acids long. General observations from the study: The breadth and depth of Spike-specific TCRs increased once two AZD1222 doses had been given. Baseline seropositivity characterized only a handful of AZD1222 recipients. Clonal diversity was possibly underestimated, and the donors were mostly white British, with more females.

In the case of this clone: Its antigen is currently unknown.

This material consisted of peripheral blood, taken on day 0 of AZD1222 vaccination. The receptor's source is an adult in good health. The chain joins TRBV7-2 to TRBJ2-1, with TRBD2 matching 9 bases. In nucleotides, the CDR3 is TGTGCCACCATGCGGGATTCTAGCGGGACCACCGGTGAGCAGTTCTTC. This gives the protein CATMRDSSGTTGEQFF.